This paragraph covers one T cell receptor (beta chain) sequence. TCRdb keeps only in-frame clones here, not all; method: immunoSEQ multiplex PCR. The profile shows around 240,000 clones, more than 75% of them singletons. After removal of 4 bases from V and 1 base from J, the junction contained 4 bases not matched to a gene. The CDR3 consists of 15 residues. Germline CDR1 is SGHKS and CDR2 is YYEKEE (reference sequence). The study recruited people aged about 18 to 89 years across under 25 US areas. Resolution of symptoms, clearance, or two negative PCRs was present in recovered Cohort 3 donors. This entry comes from a study of blood T cell repertoires in COVID-19. Study context: Collection of acute and convalescent COVID-19 samples took place in the United States, Italy and Spain.

The chain is built from TRBV5-5 and TRBJ2-2; 7 positions match TRBD1. This receptor was obtained from a woman between 50 and 59 years old who had recovered from COVID-19. The sample comprised PBMCs or T cells enriched from blood (not recorded which). CDR3 protein: CASSTQGRNTGELFF. CDR3 nucleotides: TGTGCCAGCAGCACACAGGGGAGGAACACCGGGGAGCTGTTTTTT.